What follows are 9 T cell receptor beta chains derived from one specimen sequenced in a study of OX40 agonist ivuxolimab in advanced cancers. TCRdb keeps only in-frame clones here, not all; method: immunoSEQ multiplex PCR. This table has 100,000 or so clones, more than 75% appearing once. Here the sequenced sample was CD4+ or CD8+ T cells sorted from blood, taken in a trial of the OX40 agonist ivuxolimab. All receptors come from an adult with an advanced solid tumor such as melanoma, head and neck, liver or kidney cancer.

The genes are TRBV12-5 and TRBJ1-6; D is uncertain. Deletions cut 4 bases from V and 0 bases from J, with 19 bases between. CDR1 and CDR2 (germline): LGHNT, FRNRAP. The CDR3 is 19 amino acids. The CDR3 bases are TGTGCTAGTGGTTCCGGACGATTCCGCTCCAGCTCCTATAATTCACCCCTCCACTTT. Translated, it gives CASGSGRFRSSSYNSPLHF.

This rearrangement joins TRBV5-8 to TRBJ2-7; D may be TRBD2 (6 bases). Trimming took 0 bases from V and 2 from J, leaving 12 bases between them. CDR3 length equals 15 residues. CDR1 and CDR2 (germline): SGHTS, YDEGEE. This CDR3 reads CASSLGAGIAYEQYF. CDR3 sequence (DNA): TGTGCCAGCAGCTTGGGGGCGGGGATAGCCTACGAGCAGTACTTC. Full variable domain (missing parts from reference TRBV5-8 and TRBJ2-7): EAGVTQSPTHLIKTRGQQATLRCSPISGHTSVYWYQQALGLGLQFLLWYDEGEERNRGNFPPRFSGRQFPNYSSELNVNALELEDSALYLCASSLGAGIAYEQYFGPGTRLTVT.

This clone was detected only once. The chain joins TRBV25-1 to TRBJ1-6; D call uncertain. The CDR3 length is 13 residues. Deletions cut 1 base from V and 10 bases from J, with 8 bases between. Looked up from germline, CDR1 is MGHDK and CDR2 is SYGVNS. CDR3 nucleotides: TGTGCCAGCAGTGAATCGCCGGGGTCACCCCTCCACTTT. Translating it yields CASSESPGSPLHF.

The rearrangement uses TRBV7-9 and TRBJ1-1; D unresolved. V lost 6 bases to trimming and J lost 1 base, with 6 bases between them. The CDR3 loop spans 12 amino acids. CDR1 and CDR2 from the germline V gene are SEHNR and FQNEAQ (reference sequence). The CDR3 DNA sequence: TGTGCCAGCAGTAAGAGGAACACTGAAGCTTTCTTT. Residues: CASSKRNTEAFF.

The chain's CDR3 is CASSPGFRQGHDTGELFF. The DNA of the CDR3 is TGTGCCAGCAGCCCCGGCTTCCGACAAGGGCATGACACCGGGGAGCTGTTTTTT. The chain employs TRBV5-4 and TRBJ2-2; D is ambiguous. Germline loops: CDR1 SGHNT, CDR2 YYREEE (reference sequence). V lost 4 bases and J 3 bases, leaving 22 bases between the germline ends. This CDR3 is 18 amino acids long. The whole variable domain, filled in from reference TRBV5-4 and TRBJ2-2, reads ETGVTQSPTHLIKTRGQQVTLRCSSQSGHNTVSWYQQALGQGPQFIFQYYREEENGRGNFPPRFSGLQFPNYSSELNVNALELDDSALYLCASSPGFRQGHDTGELFFGEGSRLTVL.

This clone was counted a single time. The V call is TRBV19, the J call TRBJ1-3; possibly TRBD1 for D (5 bases). V was clipped by 9 bases and J by 0 bases, with 15 bases between them. Per the germline V gene, CDR1 is LNHDA and CDR2 is SQIVND (reference sequence). CDR3 length: 15 amino acids. The CDR3 is CASRSGGASGNTIYF. The CDR3 nucleotides are TGTGCCAGCCGCTCCGGGGGAGCCTCTGGAAACACCATATATTTT.

This sequence joins TRBV5-6 and TRBJ1-6; D perhaps matches TRBD1 (5 bases). Germline V gene data show CDR1 as SGHDT and CDR2 as YYEEEE. This CDR3 has 14 amino acids. The ends were cut back, 1 base at V and 7 bases at J, with 9 bases in the middle. The CDR3 protein is CASSLQGSNSPLHF. As DNA, the CDR3 is TGTGCCAGCAGCTTGCAGGGCTCGAATTCACCCCTCCACTTT.

The J gene is TRBJ2-7, the V gene TRBV10-3; possibly TRBD1 or TRBD2 for D (5 bases each). The germline gives CDR1 ENHRY, CDR2 SYGVKD. The CDR3 is 15 amino acids. V was clipped by 3 bases and J by 2 bases, with 14 bases between them. The CDR3 spells CAISDSGAYTYEQYF. DNA for the CDR3: TGTGCCATCAGTGACTCCGGGGCCTACACCTACGAGCAGTACTTC.

The gene calls are TRBV7-8 and TRBJ2-7; 7 nucleotides line up with TRBD1. Unmatched junction bases numbered 6, after V lost 5 bases and J lost 2 bases. The CDR3 length is 14 residues. CDR1 and CDR2 (germline): SGHVS, FQNEAQ. The CDR3 reads CASSPNRGPYEQYF. CDR3 nucleotide sequence: TGTGCCAGCAGCCCGAACAGGGGTCCCTACGAGCAGTACTTC.